This TCR beta chain was captured in a study of blood T cell repertoires in COVID-19. Overall study context: Spain, Italy and the United States supplied samples that represented acute and convalescent COVID-19. T cells, B-cell-depleted T cells, or PBMCs provided the cDNA or gDNA that served as material.

The CDR3 has 13 amino acids. The germline CDR1 and CDR2 sequences are SEHNR and FQNEAQ (reference sequence). V dropped 8 bases and J dropped 1 base, with 11 bases sitting between them. TCRdb's copy holds only in-frame clones and misses some; the assay was immunoSEQ multiplex PCR. The sample records approximately 260,000 clones, 70% to 90% being singletons. The clonotype originates from an older woman with acute or convalescent COVID-19. The sequenced material came from peripheral blood. The rearrangement links TRBV7-9 to TRBJ1-1, with TRBD1 as a possible D gene (5 bases). The CDR3 DNA reads as TGTGCCAGCGTTTTCGGGGGGAACACTGAAGCTTTCTTT. Protein product: CASVFGGNTEAFF. Supplemented by reference TRBV7-9 and TRBJ1-1, the full variable domain reads DTGVSQNPRHKITKRGQNVTFRCDPISEHNRLYWYRQTLGQGPEFLTYFQNEAQLEKSRLLSDRFSAERPKGSFSTLEIQRTEQGDSAMYLCASVFGGNTEAFFGQGTRLTVV.